This entry lists 31 T cell receptor beta chains sequenced from one sample in a study of T cell responses to AZD1222 COVID-19 vaccine. The data were produced by immunoSEQ multiplex PCR, yet TCRdb's version contains in-frame clones alone and is incomplete. Among about 150,000 clones listed, over 90% were seen once. The starting material was peripheral blood, obtained on day 0 of AZD1222 vaccination. Every receptor here comes from an adult in good health.

This chain uses TRBV13 with TRBJ1-2; D is unclear. Trimming removed 3 bases at V and 0 bases at J, with 17 bases between. The CDR3 covers 17 residues. CDR1 PRHDT and CDR2 FYEKMQ come from the germline V gene (reference sequence). CDR3 residues: CASSFGVETEANYGYTF. Written as DNA, the CDR3 is TGTGCCAGCAGCTTCGGAGTAGAGACTGAAGCTAACTATGGCTACACCTTC.

This chain connects TRBV4-1 to TRBJ2-7; 9 bases line up with TRBD2. Unmatched junction bases numbered 3, after V lost 3 bases and J lost 6 bases. Germline-derived CDR1 and CDR2 are MGHRA and YSYEKL. The CDR3 has 13 amino acids. CDR3 bases: TGCGCCAGCAGCCAGGGACTAGCAGGCGAGCAGTACTTC. This codes for CASSQGLAGEQYF.

V gene TRBV27 combines with J gene TRBJ2-7; unclear D gene. The germline V gene encodes CDR1 MNHEY and CDR2 SMNVEV (reference sequence). This CDR3 is 12 amino acids long. The V end was cut by 6 bases, the J end by 2 bases, with 8 bases between. The CDR3 spells CASSQDTYEQYF. CDR3 nucleotide sequence: TGTGCCAGCAGCCAGGATACCTACGAGCAGTACTTC.

This CDR3 is CASGLVPAGGSNEQFF. The DNA for the CDR3 is TGTGCTAGTGGTTTGGTACCCGCAGGGGGGTCCAATGAGCAGTTCTTC. The chain recombines TRBV12-5 with TRBJ2-1, with D maybe TRBD1 (7 bases). The CDR3 length is 16 residues. V was cut by 0 bases and J by 6 bases, with 15 bases left in between. The V gene's germline CDR1 is LGHNT and CDR2 FRNRAP.

V usage is TRBV7-9 and J usage is TRBJ2-2; D uncertain. Germline loops: CDR1 SEHNR, CDR2 FQNEAQ (reference sequence). Trimming took 7 bases from V and 0 from J, leaving 15 bases between them. The CDR3 has 16 residues. The CDR3 is CASTDLGESNTGELFF. CDR3 nucleotide sequence: TGTGCCAGCACCGACTTAGGAGAATCGAACACCGGGGAGCTGTTTTTT.

This clone has just one count. This chain joins TRBV30 and TRBJ2-3, with TRBD1 as a possible D gene (7 bases). Germline CDR1 is GTSNPN and CDR2 is SVGIG (reference sequence). The CDR3 is made up of 14 amino acids. V lost 2 bases and J lost 6, with 15 bases in between. The CDR3 protein is CAWSKGGGADTQYF. For the CDR3, the DNA is TGTGCCTGGAGTAAAGGGGGCGGGGCGGATACGCAGTATTTT. Supplemented by reference TRBV30 and TRBJ2-3, the full variable domain reads SQTIHQWPATLVQPVGSPLSLECTVEGTSNPNLYWYRQAAGRGLQLLFYSVGIGQISSEVPQNLSASRPQDRQFILSSKKLLLSDSGFYLCAWSKGGGADTQYFGPGTRLTVL.

This clone was found once. The chain carries TRBV2 and TRBJ1-1; a possible D gene is TRBD1 (6 bases). V was trimmed by 9 bases and J by 1 base, leaving 15 bases between them. Germline assignment: CDR1 SNHLY and CDR2 FYNNEI. The length of the CDR3 is 14 residues. For the CDR3, the DNA is TGTGCCAGAACTGGGGGCCTTCGGAACACTGAAGCTTTCTTT. This codes for CARTGGLRNTEAFF.

J is TRBJ1-1 and V is TRBV7-3, with a weak D call TRBD1 (5 bases). The CDR3 is 14 amino acids. V was trimmed by 1 base and J by 2 bases, leaving 8 bases between them. The germline CDR1 and CDR2 sequences are SGHTA and FQGTGA. The CDR3 sequence: CASSLNGANTEAFF. The CDR3 bases are TGTGCCAGCAGCTTAAATGGGGCCAACACTGAAGCTTTCTTT.

The V and J genes are TRBV11-3 and TRBJ2-1; 8 nucleotides line up with TRBD1. V shed 5 bases, J shed 6 bases, and the junction held 9 bases outside the gene matches. Germline V gene lookup returns CDR1 SGHNT and CDR2 YENEEA. This CDR3 region has 15 residues. CDR3 coding DNA: TGTGCCAGCAGCCCGGGACAGGAGCCCTTCAATGAGCAGTTCTTC. Its protein is CASSPGQEPFNEQFF.

V is TRBV5-1 and J is TRBJ2-7; D gene ambiguous. Germline assignment: CDR1 SGHRS and CDR2 YFSETQ. The CDR3 runs to 14 residues. V lost 3 bases and J lost 0, with 10 bases in between. DNA of the CDR3: TGCGCCAGCAGCTCCTCCTTAAGCTCCTACGAGCAGTACTTC. Protein: CASSSSLSSYEQYF.

The chain couples TRBV5-1 to TRBJ2-7; 12 bases align to TRBD2. This CDR3 is built from 13 residues. Trimming removed 7 bases from V and 6 bases from J; junction bases left unmatched: 5. Germline lookup yields CDR1 SGHRS and CDR2 YFSETQ. CDR3 DNA: TGCGCCAGCCTAGGACTAGCGGGAACCGAGCAGTACTTC. Residues: CASLGLAGTEQYF.

This chain links TRBV6-1 with TRBJ2-7; no firm D call. There are 16 residues in the CDR3. Germline lookup yields CDR1 MNHNS and CDR2 SASEGT. Trimming pared 2 bases from V and 1 base from J, leaving 15 bases between. The CDR3 nucleotides are TGTGCCAGCAGTGAACACCTCCAGCGCATGTCCTACGAGCAGTACTTC. It yields the protein CASSEHLQRMSYEQYF.

This clone was picked up one time. The chain couples TRBV6-5 to TRBJ2-3; the D gene is possibly TRBD2 (6 bases). Germline assignment: CDR1 MNHEY and CDR2 SVGAGI. V lost 2 bases and J 3 bases, leaving 12 bases between the germline ends. The CDR3 length is 15 residues. The DNA for the CDR3 is TGTGCCAGCAGTTACACCACCCGGGGGACAGATACGCAGTATTTT. Amino acid sequence: CASSYTTRGTDTQYF.

V usage is TRBV2 and J usage is TRBJ2-3; D gene unclear. The CDR3 contains 15 residues. Germline-derived CDR1 and CDR2 are SNHLY and FYNNEI. V lost 0 bases to trimming and J lost 1 base, with 8 bases between them. CDR3 bases: TGTGCCAGCAGTGAAGCGCAAGTAGGCACAGATACGCAGTATTTT. Translating it yields CASSEAQVGTDTQYF.

The chain combines TRBV20-1 with TRBJ2-1; D is possibly TRBD1 (6 bases). This CDR3 contains 11 residues. Trimming removed 6 bases at V and 12 bases at J, with 15 bases between. Looked up from germline, CDR1 is DFQATT and CDR2 is SNEGSKA (reference sequence). CDR3 coding DNA: TGCAGTGCGGAACAGGGCCTGGCGCAGTTCTTC. This codes for CSAEQGLAQFF.

This sequence joins TRBV25-1 and TRBJ1-2, with 8 bases lining up with TRBD1. Germline lookup yields CDR1 MGHDK and CDR2 SYGVNS. The CDR3 runs to 13 residues. The junction had 7 bases not matched to a gene; V was cut back by 7 bases and J by 6 bases. This chain's CDR3 is CASTPTGVHGYTF. As DNA, the CDR3 is TGTGCCAGCACCCCGACAGGGGTACATGGCTACACCTTC.

V is TRBV4-3 and J is TRBJ2-3; 7 nucleotides match TRBD2. Germline V gives CDR1 LGHNA, CDR2 YSLEER. The CDR3 is 17 residues long. V shed 0 bases, J shed 2 bases, and the junction held 8 bases outside the gene matches. This chain's CDR3 is CASSQEGASGFTDTQYF. DNA of the CDR3: TGCGCCAGCAGCCAAGAAGGTGCTAGCGGCTTCACAGATACGCAGTATTTT.

The chain has TRBV19 and TRBJ1-5, with a weak D call TRBD1 (5 bases). The V gene's germline CDR1 is LNHDA and CDR2 SQIVND (reference sequence). The CDR3 consists of 14 residues. The germline V and J ends were trimmed by 6 bases and 3 bases, with 12 bases remaining between them. The CDR3 DNA reads TGTGCCAGTAGGCGGGGACTAATCAATCAGCCCCAGCATTTT. It yields the protein CASRRGLINQPQHF.

This chain connects TRBV24-1 to TRBJ1-1, with D possibly TRBD1 on 6 matching bases. Germline V gene lookup returns CDR1 KGHDR and CDR2 SFDVKD. Deletions cut 9 bases from V and 4 bases from J, with 20 bases between. The CDR3 is made up of 15 amino acids. The CDR3 coding sequence is TGTGCCACCGCAGGAGCCGGGGCCAGGGGCACTGAAGCTTTCTTT. This codes for CATAGAGARGTEAFF.

The chain couples TRBV19 to TRBJ2-2, with D tentatively TRBD2 (7 bases). V was pared by 8 bases and J by 8 bases, with 15 bases between. CDR1 is LNHDA, CDR2 SQIVND, per germline (reference sequence). The CDR3 consists of 13 residues. DNA of the CDR3: TGTGCCAGTGGGAAGGGAGGGACAGGGGAGCTGTTTTTT. This sequence encodes CASGKGGTGELFF. The whole variable domain, filled in from reference TRBV19 and TRBJ2-2, reads DGGITQSPKYLFRKEGQNVTLSCEQNLNHDAMYWYRQDPGQGLRLIYYSQIVNDFQKGDIAEGYSVSREKKESFPLTVTSAQKNPTAFYLCASGKGGTGELFFGEGSRLTVL.

This rearrangement joins TRBV11-2 to TRBJ1-2; D perhaps matches TRBD1 (6 bases). The CDR3 has 15 amino acids. The V and J ends lost 5 bases and 5 bases respectively, with 18 bases between them. Germline CDR1 reads SGHAT; CDR2 reads FQNNGV. The CDR3 region has the DNA TGTGCCAGCAGCCCCGCCGGAGAGGGGGGGTATGGCTACACCTTC. It translates to CASSPAGEGGYGYTF.

A word on this clone: The same CDR3 arises from other DNA sequences in this sample as well. The V gene is TRBV7-2, the J gene TRBJ1-1; D remains ambiguous. Germline V gene data show CDR1 as SGHTA and CDR2 as FQGNSA. V lost 1 base, J lost 1 base, and 4 bases lay in between. The CDR3 totals 13 residues. CDR3 amino acids: CASSLEGNTEAFF. The CDR3 nucleotides read TGTGCCAGCAGCTTAGAAGGGAACACTGAAGCTTTCTTT.

This rearrangement joins TRBV9 to TRBJ1-3; D is ambiguous. CDR1 is SGDLS and CDR2 is YYNGEE in the germline V gene. V was clipped by 3 bases and J by 4 bases, with 8 bases between them. The CDR3 has 13 residues. In DNA form, the CDR3 reads TGTGCCAGCAGCGACCCGCAGGGAAACACCATATATTTT. It encodes CASSDPQGNTIYF.

This rearrangement joins TRBV18 to TRBJ1-1; a weak D match, TRBD1 (5 bases). The CDR3 consists of 18 residues. V dropped 4 bases and J dropped 0 bases, with 21 bases sitting between them. Germline CDR1 and CDR2: KGHSH and LQKENI. The DNA for the CDR3 is TGTGCCAGCTCACGTACGGACGGGTTGGGGGGATTGAACACTGAAGCTTTCTTT. It specifies CASSRTDGLGGLNTEAFF.

The chain links TRBV19 to TRBJ1-5; possible D gene TRBD1, 5 bases. Trimming pared 7 bases from V and 0 bases from J, leaving 13 bases between. CDR1 and CDR2 (germline): LNHDA, SQIVND (reference sequence). The CDR3 length is 15 residues. CDR3 amino acids: CASTTTAYSNQPQHF. The DNA of the CDR3 is TGTGCCAGTACCACGACAGCCTATAGCAATCAGCCCCAGCATTTT. Drawing the rest from reference TRBV19 and TRBJ1-5, the complete variable domain is DGGITQSPKYLFRKEGQNVTLSCEQNLNHDAMYWYRQDPGQGLRLIYYSQIVNDFQKGDIAEGYSVSREKKESFPLTVTSAQKNPTAFYLCASTTTAYSNQPQHFGDGTRLSIL.

The chain couples TRBV7-8 to TRBJ1-2; 11 nucleotides match TRBD1. Germline V lookup: CDR1 SGHVS, CDR2 FQNEAQ. The junction had 9 bases not matched to a gene; V was cut back by 5 bases and J by 4 bases. The CDR3 loop spans 16 amino acids. The CDR3 here is CASSPGQGVPGYGYTF. CDR3 DNA: TGTGCCAGCAGCCCGGGACAGGGGGTTCCAGGCTATGGCTACACCTTC.

The chain carries TRBV4-2 and TRBJ1-3, with a weak D call TRBD1 (5 bases). CDR1 and CDR2 from the germline V gene are LGHNA and YNFKEQ. V was pared by 0 bases and J by 4 bases, with 7 bases between. This CDR3 is built from 14 residues. The CDR3 coding sequence is TGTGCCAGCAGCCAAGAATGGGGGGGAAACACCATATATTTT. Protein sequence: CASSQEWGGNTIYF.

The chain uses TRBV24-1 and TRBJ2-7, with D maybe TRBD1 (5 bases). This CDR3 has 14 residues. With 4 bases removed from V and 2 bases from J, the gap between germline ends came to 11 bases. The germline V gene has CDR1 KGHDR and CDR2 SFDVKD. Written as DNA, the CDR3 is TGTGCCACCAGTGAAGCGACAGTCCCCTACGAGCAGTACTTC. This translates into CATSEATVPYEQYF.

V usage is TRBV19 and J usage is TRBJ1-4; D is possibly TRBD1 (5 bases). The CDR3 is 14 amino acids. The V gene's germline CDR1 is LNHDA and CDR2 SQIVND (reference sequence). Trimming removed 11 bases from V and 5 bases from J, with 18 bases in between. The CDR3 spells CASRDGLGNEKLFF. In nucleotides, the CDR3 is TGTGCCTCACGGGACGGATTGGGGAATGAAAAACTGTTTTTT.

The chain uses TRBV18 and TRBJ2-5, with 7 bases fitting TRBD1. In germline, CDR1 is KGHSH, CDR2 LQKENI. The CDR3 loop spans 13 amino acids. V dropped 2 bases and J dropped 3; count of bases not matched to a gene: 0. The DNA for the CDR3 is TGTGCCAGCTCACCAACAGGGGAAGAGACCCAGTACTTC. Encoded protein: CASSPTGEETQYF.

The chain employs TRBV5-1 and TRBJ2-3; either TRBD1 or TRBD2 may supply D (5 bases each). V lost 1 base and J 1 base, leaving 10 bases between the germline ends. Germline V gene sequence: CDR1 SGHRS, CDR2 YFSETQ. The CDR3 has 15 amino acids. The CDR3 region is CASSLWGTRTDTQYF. CDR3 nucleotides: TGCGCCAGCAGCTTGTGGGGGACCCGCACAGATACGCAGTATTTT.